The table lists the clone carrying this TCR beta chain with a few counts. The antigen remains unidentified. A second roughly 6 to 11 cycle PCR used barcoded and J-beta primers. TCRdb reanalysed the 5' RACE reads using MiXCR and keeps one entry per CDR3 protein. The repertoire holds some 760,000 distinct CDR3 sequences, with 25% as singletons. The germline CDR1 and CDR2 sequences are SEHNR and FQNEAQ (reference sequence). This CDR3 spans 15 amino acids. Trimming removed 1 base from V and 6 bases from J, with 16 bases in between. This sample was taken from a study of blood T cells in healthy people across ages. Study-wide findings and caveats: Leaving the PBMCs unsorted stopped any conclusive comparison of naive versus antigen-experienced cells.

Separately, the same data were catalogued under a study of T cells of mothers and their children.

The genes are TRBV7-9 and TRBJ2-7, with D perhaps being TRBD1 or TRBD2 (6 bases each). This TCR derives from a boy under 18 in good health. The specimen was blood. This CDR3 reads CASSLVGGPRAEQYF. The CDR3 DNA sequence: TGTGCCAGCAGCTTAGTTGGGGGGCCTCGCGCCGAGCAGTACTTC.